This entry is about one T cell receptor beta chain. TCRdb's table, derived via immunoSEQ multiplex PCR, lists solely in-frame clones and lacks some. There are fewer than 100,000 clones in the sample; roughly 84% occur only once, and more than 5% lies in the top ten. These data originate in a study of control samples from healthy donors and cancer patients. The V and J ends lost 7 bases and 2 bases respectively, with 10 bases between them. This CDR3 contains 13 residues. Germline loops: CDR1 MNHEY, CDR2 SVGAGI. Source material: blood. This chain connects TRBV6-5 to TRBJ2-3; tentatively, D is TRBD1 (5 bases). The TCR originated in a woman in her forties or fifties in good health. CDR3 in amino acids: CASKDSPTDTQYF. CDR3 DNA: TGTGCCAGCAAAGACAGTCCCACAGATACGCAGTATTTT.